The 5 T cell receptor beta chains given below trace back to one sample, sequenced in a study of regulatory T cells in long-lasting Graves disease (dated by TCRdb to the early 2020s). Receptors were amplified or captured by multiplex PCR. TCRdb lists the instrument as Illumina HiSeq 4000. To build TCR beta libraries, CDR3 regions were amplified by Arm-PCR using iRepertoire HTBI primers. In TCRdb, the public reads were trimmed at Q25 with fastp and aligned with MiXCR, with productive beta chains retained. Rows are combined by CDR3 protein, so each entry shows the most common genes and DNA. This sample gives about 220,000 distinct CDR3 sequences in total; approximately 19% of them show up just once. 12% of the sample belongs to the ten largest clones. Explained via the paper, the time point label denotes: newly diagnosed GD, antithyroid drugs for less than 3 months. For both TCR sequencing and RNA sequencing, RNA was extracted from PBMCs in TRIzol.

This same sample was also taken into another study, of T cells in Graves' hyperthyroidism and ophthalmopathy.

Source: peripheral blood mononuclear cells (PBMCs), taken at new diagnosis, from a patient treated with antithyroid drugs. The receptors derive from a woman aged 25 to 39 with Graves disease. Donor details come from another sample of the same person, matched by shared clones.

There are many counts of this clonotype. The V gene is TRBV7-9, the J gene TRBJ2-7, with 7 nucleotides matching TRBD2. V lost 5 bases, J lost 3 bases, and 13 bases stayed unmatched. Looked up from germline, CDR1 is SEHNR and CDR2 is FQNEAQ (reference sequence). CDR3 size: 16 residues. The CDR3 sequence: CASSPWGGEHNYEQYF. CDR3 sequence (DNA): TGTGCCAGCAGCCCTTGGGGGGGGGAGCATAACTACGAGCAGTACTTC.

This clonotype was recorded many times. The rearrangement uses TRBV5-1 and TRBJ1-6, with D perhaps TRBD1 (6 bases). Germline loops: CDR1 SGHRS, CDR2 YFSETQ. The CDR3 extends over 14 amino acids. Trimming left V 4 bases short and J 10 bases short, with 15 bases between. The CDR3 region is CASSRTGGASPLHF. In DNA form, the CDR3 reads TGCGCCAGCAGCCGCACCGGGGGCGCGTCACCCCTCCACTTT.

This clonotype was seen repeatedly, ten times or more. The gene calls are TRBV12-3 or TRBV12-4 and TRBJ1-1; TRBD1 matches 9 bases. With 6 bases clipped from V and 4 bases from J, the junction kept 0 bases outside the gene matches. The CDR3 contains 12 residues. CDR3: CASRTGGTEAFF. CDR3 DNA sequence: TGTGCCAGCAGGACAGGGGGCACTGAAGCTTTCTTT.

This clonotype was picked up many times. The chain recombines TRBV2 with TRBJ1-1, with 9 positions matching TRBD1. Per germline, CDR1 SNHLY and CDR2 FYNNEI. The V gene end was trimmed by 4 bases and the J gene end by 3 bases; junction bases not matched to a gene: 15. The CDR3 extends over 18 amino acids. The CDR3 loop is CASSAPFTGGPGDTEAFF. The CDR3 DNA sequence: TGTGCCAGCAGTGCCCCCTTTACAGGGGGCCCGGGGGACACTGAAGCTTTCTTT.

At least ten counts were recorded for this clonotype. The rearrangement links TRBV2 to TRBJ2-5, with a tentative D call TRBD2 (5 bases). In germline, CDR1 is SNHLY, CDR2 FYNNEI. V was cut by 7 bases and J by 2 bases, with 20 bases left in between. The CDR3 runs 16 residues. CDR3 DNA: TGTGCCAGCAATTTTTTTCGAGGGCCGGGGCAAGAGACCCAGTACTTC. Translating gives CASNFFRGPGQETQYF.